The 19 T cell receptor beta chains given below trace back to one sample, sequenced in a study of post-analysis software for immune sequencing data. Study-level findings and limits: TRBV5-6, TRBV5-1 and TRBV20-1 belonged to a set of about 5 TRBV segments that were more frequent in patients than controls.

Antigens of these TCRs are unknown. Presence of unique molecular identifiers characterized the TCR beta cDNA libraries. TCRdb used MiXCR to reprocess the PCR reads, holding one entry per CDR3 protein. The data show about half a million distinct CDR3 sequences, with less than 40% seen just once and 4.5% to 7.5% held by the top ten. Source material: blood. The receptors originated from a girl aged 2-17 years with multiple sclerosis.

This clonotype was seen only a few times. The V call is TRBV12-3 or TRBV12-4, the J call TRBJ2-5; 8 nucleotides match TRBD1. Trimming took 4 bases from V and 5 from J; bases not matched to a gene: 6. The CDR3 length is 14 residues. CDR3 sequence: CASSSSDRVETQYF. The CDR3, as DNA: TGTGCCAGCAGTTCCTCGGACAGGGTGGAGACCCAGTACTTC.

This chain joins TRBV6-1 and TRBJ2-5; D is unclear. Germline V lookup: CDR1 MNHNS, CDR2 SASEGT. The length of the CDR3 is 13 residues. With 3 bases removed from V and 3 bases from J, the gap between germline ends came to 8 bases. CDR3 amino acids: CASSESFKETQYF. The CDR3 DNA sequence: TGTGCCAGCAGTGAGTCTTTTAAAGAGACCCAGTACTTC.

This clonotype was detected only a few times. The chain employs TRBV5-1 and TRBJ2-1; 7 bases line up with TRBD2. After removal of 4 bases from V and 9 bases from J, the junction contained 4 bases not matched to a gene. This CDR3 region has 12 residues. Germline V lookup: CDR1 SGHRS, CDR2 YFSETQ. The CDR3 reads CASSRVAGEQFF. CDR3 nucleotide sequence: TGCGCCAGCAGCAGGGTAGCGGGTGAGCAGTTCTTC.

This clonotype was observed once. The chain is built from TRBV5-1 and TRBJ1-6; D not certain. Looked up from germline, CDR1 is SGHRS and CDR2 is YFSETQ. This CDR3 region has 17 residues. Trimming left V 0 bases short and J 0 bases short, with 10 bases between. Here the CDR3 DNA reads TGCGCCAGCAGCTTGGAGGGTTTCCTCTCCTATAATTCACCCCTCCACTTT. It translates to CASSLEGFLSYNSPLHF.

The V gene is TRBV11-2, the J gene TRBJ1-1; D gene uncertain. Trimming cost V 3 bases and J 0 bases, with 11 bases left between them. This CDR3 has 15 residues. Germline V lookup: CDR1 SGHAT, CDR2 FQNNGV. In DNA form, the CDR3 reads TGTGCCAGCAGCTTTAGCGGCAGCCTGAACACTGAAGCTTTCTTT. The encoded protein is CASSFSGSLNTEAFF.

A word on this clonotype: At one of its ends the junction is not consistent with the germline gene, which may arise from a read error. CDR3 sequence: CASSLLGVSPRHF. CDR3 bases: TGTGCCAGCAGCTTGCTCGGGGTTTCACCCCGCCACTTT. The chain joins TRBV5-6 to TRBJ1-6, with D uncertain. The germline gives CDR1 SGHDT, CDR2 YYEEEE. The CDR3 runs 13 residues.

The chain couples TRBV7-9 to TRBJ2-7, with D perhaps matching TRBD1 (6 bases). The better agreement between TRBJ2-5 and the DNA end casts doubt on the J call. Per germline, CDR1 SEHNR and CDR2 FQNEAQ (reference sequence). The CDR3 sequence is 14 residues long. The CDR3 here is CASSLDGGSETQYF. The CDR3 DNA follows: TGTGCCAGCAGCTTAGATGGGGGCAGCGAGACCCAGTACTTC.

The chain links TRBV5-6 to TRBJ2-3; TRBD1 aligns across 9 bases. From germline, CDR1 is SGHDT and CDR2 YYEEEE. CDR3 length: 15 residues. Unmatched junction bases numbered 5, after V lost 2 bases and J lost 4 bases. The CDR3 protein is CASSLTGQGADTQYF. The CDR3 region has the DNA TGTGCCAGCAGCTTAACGGGACAGGGAGCAGATACGCAGTATTTT.

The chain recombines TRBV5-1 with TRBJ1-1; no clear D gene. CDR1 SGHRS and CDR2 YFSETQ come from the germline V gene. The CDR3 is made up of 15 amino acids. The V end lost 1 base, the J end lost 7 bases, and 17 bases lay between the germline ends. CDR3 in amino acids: CASSLIGRAGDEAFF. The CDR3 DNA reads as TGCGCCAGCAGCTTGATTGGACGGGCCGGGGATGAAGCTTTCTTT.

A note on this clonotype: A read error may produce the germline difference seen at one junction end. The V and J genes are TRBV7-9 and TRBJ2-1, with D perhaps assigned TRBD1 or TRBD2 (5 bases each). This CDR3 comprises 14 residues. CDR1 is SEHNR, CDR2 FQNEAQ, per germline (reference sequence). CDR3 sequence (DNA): TGTGCCAGCAGCATCGGGGCTAACAACAATAAGCAGTTCTTC. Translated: CASSIGANNNKQFF.

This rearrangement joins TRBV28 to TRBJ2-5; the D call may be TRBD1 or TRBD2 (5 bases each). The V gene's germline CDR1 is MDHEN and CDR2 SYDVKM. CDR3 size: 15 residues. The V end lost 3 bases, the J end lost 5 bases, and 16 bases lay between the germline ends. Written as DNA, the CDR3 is TGTGCCAGCAGTTTGGGGACGCCTTCGGGGGAGACCCAGTACTTC. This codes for CASSLGTPSGETQYF.

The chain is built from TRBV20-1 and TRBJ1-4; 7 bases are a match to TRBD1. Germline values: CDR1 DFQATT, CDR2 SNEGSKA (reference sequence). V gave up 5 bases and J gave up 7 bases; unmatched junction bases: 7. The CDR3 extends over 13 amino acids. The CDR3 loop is CSAAGQDGEKLFF. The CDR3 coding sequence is TGCAGTGCTGCAGGACAGGATGGTGAAAAACTGTTTTTT.

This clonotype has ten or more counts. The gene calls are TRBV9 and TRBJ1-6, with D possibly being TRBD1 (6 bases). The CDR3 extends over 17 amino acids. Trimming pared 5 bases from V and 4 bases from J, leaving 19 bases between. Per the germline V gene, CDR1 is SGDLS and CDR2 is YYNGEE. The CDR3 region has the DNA TGTGCCAGCAGTGGCCTCGGGGGGCCGACTTATAATTCACCCCTCCACTTT. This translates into CASSGLGGPTYNSPLHF.

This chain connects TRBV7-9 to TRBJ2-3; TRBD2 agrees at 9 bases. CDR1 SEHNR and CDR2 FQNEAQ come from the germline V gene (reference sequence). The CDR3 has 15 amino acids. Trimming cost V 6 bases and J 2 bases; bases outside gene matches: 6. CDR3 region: CASRRTSVVTDTQYF. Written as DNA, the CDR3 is TGTGCCAGCAGGCGGACTAGCGTGGTCACAGATACGCAGTATTTT.

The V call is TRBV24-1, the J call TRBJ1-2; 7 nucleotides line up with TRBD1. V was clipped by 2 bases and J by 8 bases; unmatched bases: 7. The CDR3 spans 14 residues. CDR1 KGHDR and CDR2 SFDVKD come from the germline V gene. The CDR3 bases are TGTGCCACCAGTGATTCGAACAGGGGTGAAGGCTACACCTTC. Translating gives CATSDSNRGEGYTF.

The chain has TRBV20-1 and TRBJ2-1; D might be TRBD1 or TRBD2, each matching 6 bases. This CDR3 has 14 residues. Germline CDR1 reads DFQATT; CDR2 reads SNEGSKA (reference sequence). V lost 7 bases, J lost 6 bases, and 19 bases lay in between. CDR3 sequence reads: CSDRWGARPNEQFF. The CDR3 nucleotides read TGCAGTGACCGGTGGGGGGCTAGACCCAATGAGCAGTTCTTC.

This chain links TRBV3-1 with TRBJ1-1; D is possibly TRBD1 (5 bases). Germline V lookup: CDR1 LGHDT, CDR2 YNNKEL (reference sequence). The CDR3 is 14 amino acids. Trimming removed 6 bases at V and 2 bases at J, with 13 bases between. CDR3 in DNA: TGTGCCAGCAGACTAACAGGAGCCAACACTGAAGCTTTCTTT. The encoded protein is CASRLTGANTEAFF.

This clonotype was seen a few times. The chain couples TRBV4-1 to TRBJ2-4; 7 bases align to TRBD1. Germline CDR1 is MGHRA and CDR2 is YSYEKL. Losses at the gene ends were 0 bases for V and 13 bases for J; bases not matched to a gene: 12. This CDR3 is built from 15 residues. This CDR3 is CASSQDPATGLRQYF. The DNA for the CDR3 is TGCGCCAGCAGCCAAGATCCCGCGACAGGGTTACGGCAGTACTTC.

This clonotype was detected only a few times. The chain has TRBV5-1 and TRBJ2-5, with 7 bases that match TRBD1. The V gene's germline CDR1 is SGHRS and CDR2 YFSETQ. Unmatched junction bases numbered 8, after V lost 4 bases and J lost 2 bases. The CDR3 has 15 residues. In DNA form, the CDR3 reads TGCGCCAGCAGCCCCTACGGGACAGTACAAGAGACCCAGTACTTC. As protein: CASSPYGTVQETQYF.